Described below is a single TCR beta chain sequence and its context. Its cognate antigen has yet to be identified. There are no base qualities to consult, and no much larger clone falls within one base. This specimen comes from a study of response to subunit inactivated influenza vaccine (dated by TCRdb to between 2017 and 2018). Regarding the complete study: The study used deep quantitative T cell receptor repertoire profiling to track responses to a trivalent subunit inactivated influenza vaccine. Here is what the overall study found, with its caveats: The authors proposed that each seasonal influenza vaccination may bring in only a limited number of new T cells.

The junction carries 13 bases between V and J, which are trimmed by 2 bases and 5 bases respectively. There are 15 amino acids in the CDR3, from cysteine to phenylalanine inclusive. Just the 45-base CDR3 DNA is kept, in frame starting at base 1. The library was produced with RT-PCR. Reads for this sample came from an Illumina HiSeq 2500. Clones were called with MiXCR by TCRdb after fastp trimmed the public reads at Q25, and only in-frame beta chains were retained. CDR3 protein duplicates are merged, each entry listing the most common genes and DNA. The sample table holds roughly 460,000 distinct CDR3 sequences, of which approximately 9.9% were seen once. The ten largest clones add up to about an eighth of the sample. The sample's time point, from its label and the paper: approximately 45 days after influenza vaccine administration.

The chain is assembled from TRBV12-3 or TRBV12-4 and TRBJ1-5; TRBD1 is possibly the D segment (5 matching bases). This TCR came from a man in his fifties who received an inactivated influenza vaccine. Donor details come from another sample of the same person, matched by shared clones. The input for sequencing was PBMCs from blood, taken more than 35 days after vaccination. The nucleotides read TGTGCCAGCAGTTTACGGGGACTGAAGCATCAGCCCCAGCATTTT. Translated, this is CASSLRGLKHQPQHF.